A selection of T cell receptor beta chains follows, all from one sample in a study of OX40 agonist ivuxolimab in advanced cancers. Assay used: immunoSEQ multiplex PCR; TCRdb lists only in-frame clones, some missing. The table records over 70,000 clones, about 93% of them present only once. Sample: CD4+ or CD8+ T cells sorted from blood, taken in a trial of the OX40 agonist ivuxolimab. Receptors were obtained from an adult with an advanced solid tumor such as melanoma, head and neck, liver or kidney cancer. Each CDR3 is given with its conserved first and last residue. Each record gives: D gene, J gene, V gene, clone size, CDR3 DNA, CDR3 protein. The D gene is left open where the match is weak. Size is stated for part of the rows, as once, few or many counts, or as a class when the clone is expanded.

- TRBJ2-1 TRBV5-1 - TGCGCCAGCAGCTTGTTGGGGTACAATGAGCAGTTCTTC CASSLLGYNEQFF
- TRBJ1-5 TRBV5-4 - TGTGCCAGCAGCTTCCGGGGGAATCAGCCCCAGCATTTT CASSFRGNQPQHF
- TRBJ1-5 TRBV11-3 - TGTGCCAGCAGCTTAGGGGACGGGTGCCTTTTTAATCAGCCCCAGCATTTT CASSLGDGCLFNQPQHF
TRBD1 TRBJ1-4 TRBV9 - TGTGCCAGCAGCGCAGGGGGTTCAACTAATGAAAAACTGTTTTTT CASSAGGSTNEKLFF
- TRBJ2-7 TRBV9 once TGTGCCAGCAGCGGGGGGGCCCAGAGCTCCTACGAGCAGTACTTC CASSGGAQSSYEQYF
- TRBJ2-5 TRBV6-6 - TGTGCCAGCAGTCCCCCCGGGCTAGCAGAGACCCAGTACTTC CASSPPGLAETQYF
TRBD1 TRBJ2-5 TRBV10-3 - TGTGCCACCGACGCCGGGACAGGGTACGAGACCCAGTACTTC CATDAGTGYETQYF
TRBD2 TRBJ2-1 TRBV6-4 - TGTGCCAGCAGTGACTCTGAAACTAGCGGGAGGCTAAGCGAGCAGTTCTTC CASSDSETSGRLSEQFF
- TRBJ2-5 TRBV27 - TGTGCCAGCAGCCGGGGGCAGGGTGGAGAGACCCAGTACTTC CASSRGQGGETQYF
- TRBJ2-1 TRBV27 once TGTGCCAGCAGTATTTCTGGGACATACAATGAGCAGTTCTTC CASSISGTYNEQFF
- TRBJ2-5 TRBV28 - TGTGCCAGCAGTTTACGGCCACCCAGGGGCCAAGAGACCCAGTACTTC CASSLRPPRGQETQYF
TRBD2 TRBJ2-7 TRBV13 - TGTGCCAGCAGCTTAGGCCATGGGACTAGCGGGACGAGCTCCTACGAGCAGTACTTC CASSLGHGTSGTSSYEQYF
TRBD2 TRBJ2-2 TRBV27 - TGTGCCAGCAGTTCTCTAGCGGGGGGCCCCTCCGGGGAGCTGTTTTTT CASSSLAGGPSGELFF
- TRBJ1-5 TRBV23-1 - TGCGCCAGCAGTCAATCCCCAGCCTATCAGCCCCAGCATTTT CASSQSPAYQPQHF
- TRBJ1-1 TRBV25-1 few TGTGCCAGCAGTGTGTACGAGAACACTGAAGCTTTCTTT CASSVYENTEAFF
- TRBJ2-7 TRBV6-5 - TGTGCCAGCAGTTACTCCGGACAACCCAACGAGCAGTACTTC CASSYSGQPNEQYF
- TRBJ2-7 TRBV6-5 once TGTGCCAGCAGTTACGGGGGGGCGGTCTACGAGCAGTACTTC CASSYGGAVYEQYF
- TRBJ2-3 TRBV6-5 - TGTGCCAGCAGTTACTCAGTTTCTAGTAGAGATACGCAGTATTTT CASSYSVSSRDTQYF
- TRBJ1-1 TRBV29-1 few TGCAGCGTTGTACTGCTTGAAGCTTTCTTT CSVVLLEAFF
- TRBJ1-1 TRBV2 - TGTGCCAGCAGTGACACGCCAGGGAGAGCTGAAGCTTTCTTT CASSDTPGRAEAFF
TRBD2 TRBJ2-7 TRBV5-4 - TGTGCCAGCAGCACCGCACTAGCGGGGGAGCAGTACTTC CASSTALAGEQYF
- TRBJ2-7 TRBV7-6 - TGTGCCAGCAGCTCAAACGGAGGCGAGGGGCCACTCTACGAGCAGTACTTC CASSSNGGEGPLYEQYF
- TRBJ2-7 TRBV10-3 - TGTGCCATCAGGTGGGGGGTAGGGAGCTACGAGCAGTACTTC CAIRWGVGSYEQYF
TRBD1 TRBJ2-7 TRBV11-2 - TGTGCCAGCAGCGACCGGGACAGTACCTACGAGCAGTACTTC CASSDRDSTYEQYF
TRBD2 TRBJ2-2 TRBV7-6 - TGTGCCAGCAGCTTAGGCCCGTGGGAGCGGGGGAGGTCCGGGGAGCTGTTTTTT CASSLGPWERGRSGELFF
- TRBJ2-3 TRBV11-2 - TGTGCCAGCACCCGGGGGAGAGATACGCAGTATTTT CASTRGRDTQYF
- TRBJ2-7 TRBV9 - TGTGCCAGCAGCCCTGGGATCGGGTACGGCTACGAGCAGTACTTC CASSPGIGYGYEQYF
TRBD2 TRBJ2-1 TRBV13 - TGTGCCAGCAGCGGGGGACTAGCGGTCTACAATGAGCAGTTCTTC CASSGGLAVYNEQFF
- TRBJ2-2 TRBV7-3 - TGTGCCAGCAGCTCCGTTGGCAGGGGCCACACCGGGGAGCTGTTTTTT CASSSVGRGHTGELFF
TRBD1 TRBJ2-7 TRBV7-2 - TGTGCCAGCTCGAGCCGGGACAGTTCCTACGAGCAGTACTTC CASSSRDSSYEQYF
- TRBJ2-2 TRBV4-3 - TGCGCCAGCAGCCAAGGGGGGGCGTCCGGGGAGCTGTTTTTT CASSQGGASGELFF
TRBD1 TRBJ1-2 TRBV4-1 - TGCGCCAGCAGCCAGAGGACAGGCGAGTGGGGCTACACCTTC CASSQRTGEWGYTF